Listed here are 30 T cell receptor beta chains from one sample, sequenced in a study of T-cell memory formation after mild COVID-19. In TCRdb, the 5' RACE reads were re-called with MiXCR into one record per CDR3 protein. In the table there are some 210,000 distinct CDR3 sequences, about 10% of which are singletons. The sample was PBMCs or a T cell subset sorted from them (not recorded which). The receptors come from a young man who had mild COVID-19 (a few samples of this study predate the infection). Cell type and time point are not known.

This clonotype was recorded many times. V usage is TRBV20-1 and J usage is TRBJ2-7; 7 nucleotides match TRBD1. J lost 3 bases, V lost 5 bases, and 7 bases had no gene match. This CDR3 is built from 13 residues. Germline CDR1 is DFQATT and CDR2 is SNEGSKA (reference sequence). The CDR3 nucleotides read TGCAGTGCTCCTTCCGACAGGGTCTACGAGCAGTACGTC. This sequence encodes CSAPSDRVYEQYV.

The V and J genes are TRBV6-2 or TRBV6-3 and TRBJ2-3; no clear D gene. There are 14 residues in the CDR3. Germline CDR1 reads MNHEY; CDR2 reads SVGEGT. Trimming shortened V by 6 bases and J by 5 bases, and 15 bases separated the two germline ends. The CDR3 nucleotides are TGTGCCAGCAGGAGACATCACTCGGGAGATACGCAGTATTTT. Its translation: CASRRHHSGDTQYF.

This clonotype was found many times. The gene calls are TRBV12-3 or TRBV12-4 and TRBJ1-2, with TRBD1 as a possible D gene (6 bases). The CDR3 is 12 residues long. V was trimmed by 5 bases and J by 8 bases, leaving 12 bases between them. CDR3 nucleotide sequence: TGTGCCAGCAGTAATAACAGGGTCGGCTACACCTTC. Protein sequence: CASSNNRVGYTF.

This clonotype was recorded at least ten times. V gene TRBV7-9 combines with J gene TRBJ1-6; a weak D match, TRBD1 (6 bases). Germline loops: CDR1 SEHNR, CDR2 FQNEAQ (reference sequence). The CDR3 sequence is 14 residues long. Trimming stripped 7 bases from V and 7 bases from J, with 14 bases between. CDR3 region: CASTRAGENSPLHF. CDR3 sequence (DNA): TGTGCCAGCACCAGGGCAGGGGAAAATTCACCCCTCCACTTT.

This chain uses TRBV5-1 with TRBJ2-7; the D is unclear. Trimming removed 0 bases from V and 1 base from J, with 5 bases in between. Germline V gives CDR1 SGHRS, CDR2 YFSETQ. The CDR3 sequence is 13 residues long. The CDR3, as DNA: TGCGCCAGCAGCTTGGAGAGTTCCTACGAGCAGTACTTC. Residues: CASSLESSYEQYF.

V is TRBV5-1 and J is TRBJ1-5; 7 bases match TRBD1. The junction had 2 bases not matched to a gene; V was cut back by 0 bases and J by 5 bases. The CDR3 spans 14 residues. The germline V gene has CDR1 SGHRS and CDR2 YFSETQ. The CDR3 region is CASSLGQGDQPQHF. The CDR3, as DNA: TGCGCCAGCAGCTTGGGACAGGGTGATCAGCCCCAGCATTTT.

This clonotype was seen a few times. The J gene is TRBJ2-7, the V gene TRBV19; 12 positions match TRBD2. This CDR3 is 14 amino acids long. Germline CDR1 reads LNHDA; CDR2 reads SQIVND (reference sequence). Unmatched junction bases numbered 1, after V lost 6 bases and J lost 1 base. CDR3 coding DNA: TGTGCCAGTAGAGGACTAGCGGGATCCTACGAGCAGTACTTC. The encoded protein is CASRGLAGSYEQYF.

This clonotype has a count of ten or more. The V call is TRBV6-5, the J call TRBJ1-6; TRBD1 is a possible D gene (5 bases). Germline V CDR1 and CDR2: MNHEY, SVGAGI. V lost 8 bases and J 8 bases, leaving 10 bases between the germline ends. The CDR3 sequence is 12 residues long. The CDR3 DNA is TGTGCCAGCCGGGACCGTTATTCACCCCTCCACTTT. Its protein product is CASRDRYSPLHF.

This rearrangement joins TRBV7-2 to TRBJ2-1, with TRBD2 identical over 12 bases. The CDR3 runs to 15 residues. Trimming cost V 5 bases and J 11 bases; bases outside gene matches: 10. Germline V gives CDR1 SGHTA, CDR2 FQGNSA. CDR3 bases: TGTGCCAGCAGCCCCCAGACTAGCGGGGGTGACAAGCAGTTCTTC. Translating gives CASSPQTSGGDKQFF.

CDR3 region: CSARAKRRGFYGYTF. The CDR3 region has the DNA TGCAGTGCTAGAGCCAAGAGACGGGGATTCTATGGCTACACCTTC. J is TRBJ1-2 and V is TRBV20-1; D is uncertain. The ends were cut back, 1 base at V and 4 bases at J, with 16 bases in the middle. CDR1 and CDR2 from the germline V gene are DFQATT and SNEGSKA (reference sequence). The CDR3 length is 15 residues.

The chain has TRBV6-5 and TRBJ1-1; no reliable D call. V lost 0 bases and J lost 4, with 9 bases in between. This CDR3 comprises 14 residues. The V gene's germline CDR1 is MNHEY and CDR2 SVGAGI. CDR3 coding DNA: TGTGCCAGCAGTTACTCGGGATGGAGCACTGAAGCTTTCTTT. The encoded protein is CASSYSGWSTEAFF.

In its sample, this clonotype was seen a few times. The V and J genes are TRBV7-7 and TRBJ2-3; TRBD2 matches 9 bases. Germline CDR1 and CDR2: SSHAT and FNYEAQ (reference sequence). The CDR3 length is 15 residues. V dropped 5 bases and J dropped 5; count of bases not matched to a gene: 8. DNA for the CDR3: TGTGCCAGCAGCACGGGGACTAGCCGGGGAGATACGCAGTATTTT. This codes for CASSTGTSRGDTQYF.

The chain combines TRBV4-3 with TRBJ2-1; 8 bases align to TRBD1. The germline gives CDR1 LGHNA, CDR2 YSLEER. The CDR3 length is 18 residues. Trimming took 3 bases from V and 8 from J; bases not matched to a gene: 18. CDR3 bases: TGCGCCAGCAGCCAGTCGAGCTACCGGGACAGGTGGGTTCATGAGCAGTTCTTC. The encoded protein is CASSQSSYRDRWVHEQFF.

V is TRBV6-2 or TRBV6-3 and J is TRBJ2-4; TRBD2 agrees at 10 bases. Germline V lookup: CDR1 MNHEY, CDR2 SVGEGT. CDR3 length equals 16 residues. J gave up 0 bases and V 4 bases, and 3 bases lay outside the gene matches. Here the CDR3 reads CASSSLAGVAKNIQYF. The CDR3 bases are TGTGCCAGCAGTTCCCTAGCGGGGGTAGCCAAAAACATTCAGTACTTC.

The chain employs TRBV7-3 and TRBJ2-3; TRBD2 agrees at 8 bases. The CDR3 covers 15 residues. Germline V lookup: CDR1 SGHTA, CDR2 FQGTGA. Germline trimming cut 4 bases from V and 2 bases from J; bases unmatched to any gene: 5. The CDR3 loop is CASSSRGGATDTQYF. The CDR3 DNA reads TGTGCCAGCAGCTCCCGGGGGGGTGCCACAGATACGCAGTATTTT.

CDR3: CASSLAGNNIQYF. The CDR3 region has the DNA TGCGCCAGCAGCTTGGCTGGGAATAACATTCAGTACTTC. The chain uses TRBV5-1 and TRBJ2-4; D not resolved. The V gene's germline CDR1 is SGHRS and CDR2 YFSETQ. Trimming removed 0 bases at V and 7 bases at J, with 8 bases between. The CDR3 extends over 13 amino acids.

The chain has TRBV30 and TRBJ2-5; no reliable D call. This CDR3 is 11 amino acids long. V was trimmed by 2 bases and J by 3 bases, leaving 4 bases between them. The germline V gene encodes CDR1 GTSNPN and CDR2 SVGIG (reference sequence). DNA of the CDR3: TGTGCCTGGAGTTACAAAGAGACCCAGTACTTC. Translation: CAWSYKETQYF.

CDR3 sequence reads: CASSRAVGTGIQPQHF. The CDR3, as DNA: TGTGCCAGCAGTCGTGCCGTCGGGACAGGGATTCAGCCCCAGCATTTT. The chain is built from TRBV6-6 and TRBJ1-5, with 9 positions matching TRBD1. The V and J ends lost 5 bases and 6 bases, in that order; junction bases with no gene match: 11. Per germline, CDR1 MNHNY and CDR2 SVGAGI (reference sequence). The CDR3 contains 16 residues.

This clonotype appeared many times. This chain links TRBV20-1 with TRBJ1-5, with 10 bases fitting TRBD1. CDR1 and CDR2 from the germline V gene are DFQATT and SNEGSKA (reference sequence). Trimming cost V 6 bases and J 5 bases; bases outside gene matches: 4. The CDR3 consists of 13 residues. CDR3 sequence reads: CSARQGAYQPQHF. In DNA, the CDR3 is TGCAGTGCCAGACAGGGGGCGTATCAGCCCCAGCATTTT.

This clonotype was found many times. The chain joins TRBV7-3 to TRBJ2-1, with D maybe TRBD2 (7 bases). The V gene's germline CDR1 is SGHTA and CDR2 FQGTGA. This CDR3 has 15 amino acids. V was clipped by 5 bases and J by 3 bases, with 14 bases between them. The CDR3 region has the DNA TGTGCCAGCAGCCCCCTGGGGGGGCTCTACAATGAGCAGTTCTTC. This gives the protein CASSPLGGLYNEQFF. The full variable domain, rest sourced from reference TRBV7-3 and TRBJ2-1, is GAGVSQTPSNKVTEKGKYVELRCDPISGHTALYWYRQSLGQGPEFLIYFQGTGAADDSGLPNDRFFAVRPEGSVSTLKIQRTERGDSAVYLCASSPLGGLYNEQFFGPGTRLTVL.

This clonotype has at least ten counts. V usage is TRBV29-1 and J usage is TRBJ2-3; tentatively, D is TRBD1 or TRBD2 (5 bases each). Trimming shortened V by 3 bases and J by 3 bases, and 7 bases separated the two germline ends. The CDR3 is 12 amino acids. Germline V CDR1 and CDR2: SQVTM, ANQGSEA. The CDR3 DNA follows: TGCAGCGTTGACGAGGGGACAGATACGCAGTATTTT. It specifies CSVDEGTDTQYF.

In this sample, this clonotype turned up a few times. This sequence joins TRBV11-2 and TRBJ2-4; D gene uncertain. The CDR3 runs to 16 residues. The germline CDR1 and CDR2 sequences are SGHAT and FQNNGV. Trimming shortened V by 2 bases and J by 1 base, and 12 bases separated the two germline ends. The CDR3 DNA reads as TGTGCCAGCAGCTTATGGGCGCCGCAGGCCAAAAACATTCAGTACTTC. As protein: CASSLWAPQAKNIQYF.

In this sample, this clonotype turned up a few times. This rearrangement joins TRBV11-2 to TRBJ2-5; tentatively, D is TRBD2 (5 bases). Trimming cost V 8 bases and J 2 bases, with 15 bases left between them. The CDR3 totals 14 residues. CDR1 is SGHAT, CDR2 FQNNGV, per germline. The CDR3 spells CASRRGYPQETQYF. For the CDR3, the DNA is TGTGCCAGCCGCCGCGGGTACCCGCAAGAGACCCAGTACTTC.

The sample holds a few counts of this clonotype. The chain joins TRBV6-2 or TRBV6-3 to TRBJ2-5, with D unresolved. V lost 5 bases, J lost 3 bases, and 4 bases lay in between. In germline, CDR1 is MNHEY, CDR2 SVGEGT. The CDR3 spans 11 residues. As DNA, the CDR3 is TGTGCCAGCAGTAGGGAAGAGACCCAGTACTTC. Translation: CASSREETQYF.

This clonotype came up a few times. The rearrangement joins TRBV4-3 to TRBJ2-1; 12 bases fit TRBD1. V was pared by 0 bases and J by 5 bases, with 5 bases of the junction left unmatched. Germline assignment: CDR1 LGHNA and CDR2 YSLEER. The CDR3 consists of 17 residues. CDR3 sequence (DNA): TGCGCCAGCAGCCAAGATTCGGGGACAGGGGGCAACAATGAGCAGTTCTTC. Translated, it gives CASSQDSGTGGNNEQFF.

The chain recombines TRBV6-6 with TRBJ1-2, with no clear D. CDR3 length equals 14 residues. V was trimmed by 4 bases and J by 6 bases, leaving 15 bases between them. Germline CDR1 MNHNY, CDR2 SVGAGI (reference sequence). CDR3 DNA: TGTGCCAGCAGTTCAAGCGAAATGGCACATGGCTACACCTTC. It encodes CASSSSEMAHGYTF.

This clonotype was counted many times. The CDR3 coding sequence is TGTGCCAGCAGTTACGGGGGTTCACCCCTCCACTTT. The encoded protein is CASSYGGSPLHF. This sequence joins TRBV6-5 and TRBJ1-6, with D tentatively TRBD1 (5 bases). This CDR3 has 12 amino acids. Per germline, CDR1 MNHEY and CDR2 SVGAGI. V was trimmed by 2 bases and J by 9 bases, leaving 5 bases between them.

J is TRBJ2-7 and V is TRBV7-9, with TRBD2 as a possible D gene (5 bases). The germline CDR1 and CDR2 sequences are SEHNR and FQNEAQ (reference sequence). The V gene lost 4 bases and the J gene lost 6 bases, with 7 bases spanning the gap. The CDR3 loop spans 11 amino acids. The CDR3 protein is CASSSGSEQYF. CDR3 nucleotides: TGTGCCAGCAGCTCGGGGAGCGAGCAGTACTTC.

There are a few counts of this clonotype. This chain connects TRBV4-1 to TRBJ2-3; D not certain. Germline V gene sequence: CDR1 MGHRA, CDR2 YSYEKL. The CDR3 covers 18 residues. The V end lost 5 bases, the J end lost 2 bases, and 23 bases lay between the germline ends. CDR3 sequence (DNA): TGCGCCAGCAGCAATAAACCCGCGGCAGCCACTATCACAGATACGCAGTATTTT. It translates to CASSNKPAAATITDTQYF.

The V and J genes are TRBV28 and TRBJ2-2; the D gene is possibly TRBD2 (6 bases). There are 15 residues in the CDR3. V was shortened by 3 bases and J by 5 bases, with 13 bases between the two germline ends. Germline lookup yields CDR1 MDHEN and CDR2 SYDVKM. The CDR3 sequence: CASSLARGVTGELFF. In DNA form, the CDR3 reads TGTGCCAGCAGTTTGGCGCGGGGAGTTACCGGGGAGCTGTTTTTT. Drawing the rest from reference TRBV28 and TRBJ2-2, the complete variable domain is DVKVTQSSRYLVKRTGEKVFLECVQDMDHENMFWYRQDPGLGLRLIYFSYDVKMKEKGDIPEGYSVSREKKERFSLILESASTNQTSMYLCASSLARGVTGELFFGEGSRLTVL.